A selection of T cell receptor beta chains follows, all from one sample in a study of siplizumab effects on memory and regulatory T cells. The table came from immunoSEQ multiplex PCR; TCRdb's copy has only in-frame clones and leaves some out. The sample comprises around 87,000 clones, approximately 90% of which are singletons, and about 15% rests with the top ten. Sequencing was carried out using CD4+ T cells sorted from blood. The source is a human donor in good health. Each CDR3 is given with its conserved first and last residue. D genes are given only for firm matches. Part of the rows lack a size; the others show once, few, many or a class for expanded clones.

TRBJ1-6 TRBV2 once TRBD1 TGTGCCAGCAGTACCATACAGGGGGTGTCACCCCTCCACTTT CASSTIQGVSPLHF
TRBJ1-1 TRBV6-5 once TRBD1 TGTGCCAGCAGCAGACAGGGCGTGAACACTGAAGCTTTCTTT CASSRQGVNTEAFF
TRBJ2-2 TRBV18 - TRBD1 TGTGCCAGCTCTCTACCAACGGGACAGAGCACCGGGGAGCTGTTTTTT CASSLPTGQSTGELFF
TRBJ2-5 TRBV11-1 - TRBD2 TGTGCCAGCAGCCAAGGACTAGCGGGGGAGGAGACCCAGTACTTC CASSQGLAGEETQYF
TRBJ1-5 TRBV6-1 - - TGTGCCAGCCAGGGCGGCCAGCCCCAGCATTTT CASQGGQPQHF
TRBJ1-1 TRBV7-2 - - TGTGCCAGCAGCTTAATGGCCCCGGGGGTAAACACTGAAGCTTTCTTT CASSLMAPGVNTEAFF
TRBJ2-1 TRBV7-3 - - TGTGCCAGCAGCTCCAGGCCGGTATCAAATGGGAATGAGCAGTTCTTC CASSSRPVSNGNEQFF
TRBJ2-3 TRBV5-1 once TRBD2 TGCGCCAGCAGCTTGCTAACTAGCGGGACGACGGATACGCAGTATTTT CASSLLTSGTTDTQYF
TRBJ1-4 TRBV14 - - TGTGCCAGCAGCCAACGGGGCGGGGGTAATGAAAAACTGTTTTTT CASSQRGGGNEKLFF
TRBJ1-1 TRBV19 few - TGTGCCAGCAAACGGGGGAACACTGAAGCTTTCTTT CASKRGNTEAFF
TRBJ2-3 TRBV28 - TRBD2 TGTGCCAGCAGTCACCCTAGCGGGAGTAGAGCGCAGTATTTT CASSHPSGSRAQYF
TRBJ2-7 TRBV9 - - TGTGCCAGCAGCGCCCTAACCTCGGGGGTTGCAGACGAGCAGTACTTC CASSALTSGVADEQYF
TRBJ2-3 TRBV28 - - TGTGCCAGCAGCCTCCGGAGCGGTATGAGCACAGATACGCAGTATTTT CASSLRSGMSTDTQYF